The 15 T cell receptor beta chains below all came from one sample that was sequenced in a study of blood T cell repertoires in COVID-19. The method was immunoSEQ multiplex PCR; TCRdb's version includes in-frame clones alone and lacks a portion of them. The sample carries approximately 200,000 clones, 85% recorded once. Material for sequencing was PBMCs or T cells enriched from blood (not recorded which). These TCRs come from a man in his forties or fifties who had recovered from COVID-19.

For this clone: Distinct nucleotide sequences in the sample also encode this CDR3. The chain is built from TRBV7-2 and TRBJ1-1; TRBD1 matches at 7 bases. The trim removed 1 base at V and 1 base at J, leaving 0 bases unmatched. Germline V gene sequence: CDR1 SGHTA, CDR2 FQGNSA. The CDR3 is made up of 14 amino acids. The CDR3 region has the DNA TGTGCCAGCAGCTTAGGACAGGGGAACACTGAAGCTTTCTTT. Residues: CASSLGQGNTEAFF.

This sequence joins TRBV19 and TRBJ1-5; D not resolved. The V end lost 2 bases, the J end lost 2 bases, and 7 bases lay between the germline ends. The V gene's germline CDR1 is LNHDA and CDR2 SQIVND (reference sequence). The CDR3 covers 14 residues. The CDR3 nucleotides are TGTGCCAGTAGTATAAACACCGGCAATCAGCCCCAGCATTTT. Translating it yields CASSINTGNQPQHF.

The rearrangement uses TRBV10-2 and TRBJ2-7, with D perhaps TRBD1 (5 bases). Germline lookup yields CDR1 WSHSY and CDR2 SAAADI. The V end lost 4 bases, the J end lost 3 bases, and 13 bases lay between the germline ends. This CDR3 region has 14 residues. The CDR3, as DNA: TGCGCCAGCAGTGTTTCGTCAGGGATCTACGAGCAGTACTTC. Encoded protein: CASSVSSGIYEQYF.

The chain is built from TRBV7-9 and TRBJ2-5; D gene ambiguous. Germline CDR1 SEHNR, CDR2 FQNEAQ (reference sequence). There are 13 residues in the CDR3. Trimming removed 4 bases from V and 5 bases from J, with 11 bases in between. CDR3 DNA: TGTGCCAGCAGCTCAGTAACGCCGGAGACCCAGTACTTC. This encodes CASSSVTPETQYF.

DNA for the CDR3: TGCGCCAGCAGCTCTCGGGACACTCGGGTCCACGAGCAGTACTTC. Protein product: CASSSRDTRVHEQYF. The chain couples TRBV5-1 to TRBJ2-7, with D possibly TRBD1 on 6 matching bases. The CDR3 spans 15 residues. Trimming cost V 3 bases and J 5 bases, with 18 bases left between them. Germline values: CDR1 SGHRS, CDR2 YFSETQ.

The chain is built from TRBV19 and TRBJ2-2; no clear D. The CDR3 is made up of 13 amino acids. V was shortened by 1 base and J by 6 bases, with 6 bases between the two germline ends. The germline gives CDR1 LNHDA, CDR2 SQIVND (reference sequence). This CDR3 is CASSIAGPGELFF. CDR3 DNA sequence: TGTGCCAGTAGTATAGCAGGTCCCGGGGAGCTGTTTTTT. The full variable domain, rest sourced from reference TRBV19 and TRBJ2-2, is DGGITQSPKYLFRKEGQNVTLSCEQNLNHDAMYWYRQDPGQGLRLIYYSQIVNDFQKGDIAEGYSVSREKKESFPLTVTSAQKNPTAFYLCASSIAGPGELFFGEGSRLTVL.

The V call is TRBV5-8, the J call TRBJ2-3; TRBD2 agrees at 12 bases. The CDR3 is 17 amino acids. Trimming at V came to 2 bases and at J to 6 bases, leaving 10 bases not matched to a gene. CDR1 is SGHTS and CDR2 is YDEGEE in the germline V gene. Written as DNA, the CDR3 is TGTGCCAGCAGCTTAAAAAGACTAGCGGGAGCTGGGGATACGCAGTATTTT. Residues: CASSLKRLAGAGDTQYF.

The chain carries TRBV5-1 and TRBJ2-1; 14 bases agree with TRBD2. The V segment lost 4 bases and the J segment 7 bases; nucleotides outside the gene matches: 7. Germline V gene lookup returns CDR1 SGHRS and CDR2 YFSETQ. The CDR3 consists of 16 residues. The CDR3 here is CASSGTGTSGSNEQFF. The CDR3 region has the DNA TGCGCCAGCAGCGGCACCGGGACTAGCGGGAGTAATGAGCAGTTCTTC. Together with reference TRBV5-1 and TRBJ2-1, the CDR3 gives the full variable domain: KAGVTQTPRYLIKTRGQQVTLSCSPISGHRSVSWYQQTPGQGLQFLFEYFSETQRNKGNFPGRFSGRQFSNSRSEMNVSTLELGDSALYLCASSGTGTSGSNEQFFGPGTRLTVL.

The chain uses TRBV7-2 and TRBJ2-7; TRBD1 agrees at 7 bases. The CDR3 covers 13 residues. The V segment lost 4 bases and the J segment 4 bases; nucleotides outside the gene matches: 4. Germline CDR1 and CDR2: SGHTA and FQGNSA. CDR3 nucleotide sequence: TGTGCCAGCAGCTCGGACAGGCAGTACGAGCAGTACTTC. Its protein is CASSSDRQYEQYF.

This clone showed up just once. This chain uses TRBV11-2 with TRBJ2-2, with 9 bases lining up with TRBD2. The CDR3 is 19 residues long. Trimming cost V 4 bases and J 1 base; bases outside gene matches: 13. The V gene's germline CDR1 is SGHAT and CDR2 FQNNGV. In DNA, the CDR3 is TGTGCCAGCAGCTCCATGACTCGAGCGGGAGGTGAGAACACCGGGGAGCTGTTTTTT. It codes for CASSSMTRAGGENTGELFF. Variable domain in full (rest from reference TRBV11-2 and TRBJ2-2): EAGVAQSPRYKIIEKRQSVAFWCNPISGHATLYWYQQILGQGPKLLIQFQNNGVVDDSQLPKDRFSAERLKGVDSTLKIQPAKLEDSAVYLCASSSMTRAGGENTGELFFGEGSRLTVL.

This chain uses TRBV18 with TRBJ1-4; maybe TRBD1 (6 bases). The V end was cut by 2 bases, the J end by 2 bases, with 9 bases between. The V gene's germline CDR1 is KGHSH and CDR2 LQKENI. This CDR3 has 15 residues. CDR3 in amino acids: CASSPAGQTNEKLFF. CDR3 nucleotides: TGTGCCAGCTCACCAGCCGGACAGACTAATGAAAAACTGTTTTTT.

The chain carries TRBV11-2 and TRBJ1-1; D ambiguous. Germline values: CDR1 SGHAT, CDR2 FQNNGV. The ends were cut back, 1 base at V and 6 bases at J, with 18 bases in the middle. This CDR3 region has 16 residues. The chain's CDR3 is CASSLGLQAANAEAFF. As DNA, the CDR3 is TGTGCCAGCAGCTTAGGCCTCCAAGCGGCTAACGCTGAAGCTTTCTTT.

Turning to this clone: The same CDR3 is also encoded by other DNA sequences in this sample. The genes are TRBV28 and TRBJ2-7, with TRBD1 matching over 7 bases. V was clipped by 6 bases and J by 0 bases; unmatched bases: 5. From germline, CDR1 is MDHEN and CDR2 SYDVKM. The CDR3 covers 14 residues. CDR3 region: CASRRQGISYEQYF. CDR3 coding DNA: TGTGCCAGCAGAAGACAGGGAATCTCCTACGAGCAGTACTTC.

The chain links TRBV5-8 to TRBJ2-1, with 7 bases matching TRBD2. The germline gives CDR1 SGHTS, CDR2 YDEGEE. Trimming removed 4 bases from V and 6 bases from J; junction bases left unmatched: 7. The CDR3 totals 14 residues. For the CDR3, the DNA is TGTGCCAGCAGCGGGGGACTACGGATCAATGAGCAGTTCTTC. Its translation: CASSGGLRINEQFF. Full variable domain (outside the CDR3, taken from reference TRBV5-8 and TRBJ2-1): EAGVTQSPTHLIKTRGQQATLRCSPISGHTSVYWYQQALGLGLQFLLWYDEGEERNRGNFPPRFSGRQFPNYSSELNVNALELEDSALYLCASSGGLRINEQFFGPGTRLTVL.

This rearrangement joins TRBV29-1 to TRBJ2-7, with a tentative D call TRBD1 (7 bases). CDR3 length equals 12 residues. Trimming left V 2 bases short and J 3 bases short, with 8 bases between. Germline-derived CDR1 and CDR2 are SQVTM and ANQGSEA. DNA of the CDR3: TGCAGCGTTGAACAGGGGGGCTACGAGCAGTACTTC. Translated, it gives CSVEQGGYEQYF.